These 8 T cell receptor beta chains came from one sample sequenced in a study of PD-1 blockade in mismatch repair-deficient tumors. The data were produced by immunoSEQ multiplex PCR, yet TCRdb's version contains in-frame clones alone and is incomplete. Of tens of thousands of clones in the sample, approximately 88% were seen once. Sequences were derived from peripheral blood, sampled 52 weeks after starting pembrolizumab. The receptors were gathered from an adult with mismatch repair-deficient cancer.

CDR3 loop: CASSGTAGANVLTF. Written as DNA, the CDR3 is TGTGCCAGCTCTGGGACAGCTGGGGCCAACGTCCTGACTTTC. The J gene is TRBJ2-6, the V gene TRBV2; 7 bases fit TRBD1. From germline, CDR1 is SNHLY and CDR2 FYNNEI. V dropped 8 bases and J dropped 2; count of bases not matched to a gene: 3. The CDR3 has 14 amino acids. Based on the CDR3 plus reference TRBV2 and TRBJ2-6, the full variable domain is EPEVTQTPSHQVTQMGQEVILRCVPISNHLYFYWYRQILGQKVEFLVSFYNNEISEKSEIFDDQFSVERPDGSNFTLKIRSTKLEDSAMYFCASSGTAGANVLTFGAGSRLTVL.

In this sample, this clone turned up once. The chain recombines TRBV6-4 with TRBJ2-1, with TRBD1 matching 9 bases. The CDR3 covers 15 residues. Germline V CDR1 and CDR2: MRHNA, SNTAGT. The J segment lost 5 bases and the V segment lost 7 bases, leaving 9 bases of the junction unmatched. In DNA form, the CDR3 reads TGTGCCAGCACCCCGTACAGACAGGGGGACAATGAGCAGTTCTTC. Translation: CASTPYRQGDNEQFF.

V gene TRBV29-1 combines with J gene TRBJ2-2, with D possibly being TRBD2 (5 bases). The CDR3 covers 16 residues. From germline, CDR1 is SQVTM and CDR2 ANQGSEA. Trimming took off 3 bases at V and 6 bases at J, with 20 bases between the two ends. The CDR3 loop is CSVETGFSKLPGELFF. CDR3 DNA: TGCAGCGTTGAGACGGGGTTCAGTAAATTACCCGGGGAGCTGTTTTTT.

This chain links TRBV4-3 with TRBJ2-1; TRBD1 matches 10 bases. The CDR3 spans 16 residues. V dropped 4 bases and J dropped 2; count of bases not matched to a gene: 5. CDR1 and CDR2 (germline): LGHNA, YSLEER. The CDR3 protein is CASSRQGQGAYNEQFF. CDR3 coding DNA: TGCGCCAGCAGCCGCCAAGGACAGGGGGCCTACAATGAGCAGTTCTTC.

V is TRBV27 and J is TRBJ2-7; the D gene is possibly TRBD2 (5 bases). From germline, CDR1 is MNHEY and CDR2 SMNVEV (reference sequence). The V and J ends lost 5 bases and 0 bases respectively, with 8 bases between them. The CDR3 covers 13 residues. CDR3 loop: CASSSGSSYEQYF. For the CDR3, the DNA is TGTGCCAGCAGTAGCGGATCCTCCTACGAGCAGTACTTC.

The V call is TRBV4-1, the J call TRBJ1-1, with 7 bases identical to TRBD1. V shed 2 bases, J shed 1 base, and the junction held 4 bases outside the gene matches. Germline V CDR1 and CDR2: MGHRA, YSYEKL. The CDR3 spans 15 residues. CDR3 in DNA: TGCGCCAGCAGCCAACCCCGGGACAGGAACACTGAAGCTTTCTTT. It yields the protein CASSQPRDRNTEAFF.

This clone has more than one count but fewer than ten. The chain links TRBV27 to TRBJ2-1, with TRBD2 matching 10 bases. Germline V gives CDR1 MNHEY, CDR2 SMNVEV (reference sequence). The CDR3 sequence is 15 residues long. V shed 4 bases and J 9 bases; nucleotides not matched to a gene: 9. The CDR3 nucleotides are TGTGCCAGCAGTTCGACCGGGACTAGCGTTCTTGAGCAGTTCTTC. This gives the protein CASSSTGTSVLEQFF.

The gene calls are TRBV2 and TRBJ2-7, with 9 nucleotides matching TRBD2. Losses at the gene ends were 7 bases for V and 2 bases for J; bases not matched to a gene: 9. The CDR3 has 15 amino acids. CDR1 is SNHLY and CDR2 is FYNNEI in the germline V gene. DNA of the CDR3: TGTGCCAGCAAAAGCGGGCGGGAGGGACCCTACGAGCAGTACTTC. Translating it yields CASKSGREGPYEQYF.